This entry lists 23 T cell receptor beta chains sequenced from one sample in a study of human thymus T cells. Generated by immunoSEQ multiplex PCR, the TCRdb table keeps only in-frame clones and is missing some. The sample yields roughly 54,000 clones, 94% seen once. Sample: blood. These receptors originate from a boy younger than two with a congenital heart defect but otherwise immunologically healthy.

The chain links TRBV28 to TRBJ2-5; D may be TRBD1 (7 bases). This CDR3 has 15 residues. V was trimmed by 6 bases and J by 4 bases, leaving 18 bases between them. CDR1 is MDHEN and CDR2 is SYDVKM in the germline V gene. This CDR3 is CASSQGGQLGETQYF. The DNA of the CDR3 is TGTGCCAGCAGCCAGGGGGGACAGCTTGGAGAGACCCAGTACTTC.

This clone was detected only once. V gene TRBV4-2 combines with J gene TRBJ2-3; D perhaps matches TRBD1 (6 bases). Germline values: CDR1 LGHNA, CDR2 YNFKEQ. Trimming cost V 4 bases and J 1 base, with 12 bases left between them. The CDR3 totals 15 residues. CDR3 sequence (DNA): TGTGCCAGCAGCCTGTTAAGGACAGGCACAGATACGCAGTATTTT. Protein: CASSLLRTGTDTQYF.

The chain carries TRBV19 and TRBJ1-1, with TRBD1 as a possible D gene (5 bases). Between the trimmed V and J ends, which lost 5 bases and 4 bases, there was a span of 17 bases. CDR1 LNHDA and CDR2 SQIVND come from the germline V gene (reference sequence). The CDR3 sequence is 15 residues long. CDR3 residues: CASSGGGRSITEAFF. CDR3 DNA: TGTGCCAGTAGTGGCGGGGGAAGGAGTATCACTGAAGCTTTCTTT. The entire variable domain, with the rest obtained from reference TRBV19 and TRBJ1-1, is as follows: DGGITQSPKYLFRKEGQNVTLSCEQNLNHDAMYWYRQDPGQGLRLIYYSQIVNDFQKGDIAEGYSVSREKKESFPLTVTSAQKNPTAFYLCASSGGGRSITEAFFGQGTRLTVV.

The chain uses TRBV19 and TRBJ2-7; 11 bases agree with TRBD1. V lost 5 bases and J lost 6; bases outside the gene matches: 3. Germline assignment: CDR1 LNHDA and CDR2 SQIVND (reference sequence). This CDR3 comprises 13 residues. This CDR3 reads CASSSGQGVEQYF. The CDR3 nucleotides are TGTGCCAGTAGTTCGGGACAGGGGGTCGAGCAGTACTTC.

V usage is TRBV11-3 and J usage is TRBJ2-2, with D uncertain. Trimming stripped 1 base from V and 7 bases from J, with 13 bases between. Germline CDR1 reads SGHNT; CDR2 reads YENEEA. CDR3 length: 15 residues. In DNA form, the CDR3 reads TGTGCCAGCAGCTTAGTGCCCTCGCTCGTCGGGGAGCTGTTTTTT. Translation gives CASSLVPSLVGELFF. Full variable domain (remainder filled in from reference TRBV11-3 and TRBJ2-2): EAGVVQSPRYKIIEKKQPVAFWCNPISGHNTLYWYLQNLGQGPELLIRYENEEAVDDSQLPKDRFSAERLKGVDSTLKIQPAELGDSAVYLCASSLVPSLVGELFFGEGSRLTVL.

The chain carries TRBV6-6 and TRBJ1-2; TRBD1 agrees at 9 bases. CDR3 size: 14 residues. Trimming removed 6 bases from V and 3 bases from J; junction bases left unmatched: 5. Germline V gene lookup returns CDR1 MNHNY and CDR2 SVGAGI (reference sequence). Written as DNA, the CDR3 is TGTGCCAGCAGCCTGGGACAGGGATACTATGGCTACACCTTC. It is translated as CASSLGQGYYGYTF.

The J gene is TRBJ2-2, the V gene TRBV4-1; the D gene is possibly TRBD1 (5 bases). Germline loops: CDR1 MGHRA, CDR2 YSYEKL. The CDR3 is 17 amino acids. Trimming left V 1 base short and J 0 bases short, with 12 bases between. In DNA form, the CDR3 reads TGCGCCAGCAGCCAAGCGCTCAGGGTACCGAACACCGGGGAGCTGTTTTTT. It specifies CASSQALRVPNTGELFF.

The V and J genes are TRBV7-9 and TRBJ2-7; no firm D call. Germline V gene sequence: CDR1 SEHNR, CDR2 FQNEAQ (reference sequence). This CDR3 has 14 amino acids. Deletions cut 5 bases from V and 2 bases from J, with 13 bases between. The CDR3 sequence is CASSGDIRTYEQYF. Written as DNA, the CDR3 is TGTGCCAGCAGCGGCGACATTCGGACCTACGAGCAGTACTTC.

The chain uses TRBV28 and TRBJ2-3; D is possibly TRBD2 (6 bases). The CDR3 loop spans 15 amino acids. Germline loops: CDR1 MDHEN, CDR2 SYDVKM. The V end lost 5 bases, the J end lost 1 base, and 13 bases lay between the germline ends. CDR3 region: CASSPPQRGTDTQYF. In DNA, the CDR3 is TGTGCCAGCAGTCCACCTCAGCGGGGCACAGATACGCAGTATTTT.

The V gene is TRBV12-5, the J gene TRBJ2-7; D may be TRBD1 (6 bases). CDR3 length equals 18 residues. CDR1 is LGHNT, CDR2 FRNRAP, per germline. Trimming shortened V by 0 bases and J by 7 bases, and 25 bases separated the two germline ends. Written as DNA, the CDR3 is TGTGCTAGTGGTTTGGTACAGGGCCCGGGGCAGGGCCCTTGGGAGCAGTACTTC. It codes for CASGLVQGPGQGPWEQYF.

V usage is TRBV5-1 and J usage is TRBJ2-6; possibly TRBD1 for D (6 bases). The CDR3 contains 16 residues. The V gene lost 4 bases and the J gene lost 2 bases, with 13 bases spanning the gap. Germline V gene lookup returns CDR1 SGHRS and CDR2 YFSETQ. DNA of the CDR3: TGCGCCAGCAGCCTACAGGGTAGGGCTGGGGCCAACGTCCTGACTTTC. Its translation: CASSLQGRAGANVLTF.

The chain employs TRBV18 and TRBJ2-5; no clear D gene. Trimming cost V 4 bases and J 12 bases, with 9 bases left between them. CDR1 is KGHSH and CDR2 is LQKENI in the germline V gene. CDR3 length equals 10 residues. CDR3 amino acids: CASSLYAEYF. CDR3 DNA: TGTGCCAGCTCACTTTACGCTGAGTACTTC. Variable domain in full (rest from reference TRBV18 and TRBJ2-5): NAGVMQNPRHLVRRRGQEARLRCSPMKGHSHVYWYRQLPEEGLKFMVYLQKENIIDESGMPKERFSAEFPKEGPSILRIQQVVRGDSAAYFCASSLYAEYFGPGTRLLVL.

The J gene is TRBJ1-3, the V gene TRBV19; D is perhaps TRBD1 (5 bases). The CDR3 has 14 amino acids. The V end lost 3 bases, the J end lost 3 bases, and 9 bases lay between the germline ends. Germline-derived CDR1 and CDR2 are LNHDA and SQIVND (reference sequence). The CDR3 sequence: CASSMGGNGNTIYF. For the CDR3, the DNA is TGTGCCAGTAGTATGGGGGGAAATGGAAACACCATATATTTT.

The CDR3 sequence: CASSWGPPPLGRGTDTQYF. As DNA, the CDR3 is TGTGCCAGCAGCTGGGGACCACCCCCCCTAGGTAGAGGTACAGATACGCAGTATTTT. The rearrangement links TRBV5-6 to TRBJ2-3; the D gene could be TRBD1 or TRBD2 (5 bases each). The CDR3 covers 19 residues. Looked up from germline, CDR1 is SGHDT and CDR2 is YYEEEE. Trimming took off 3 bases at V and 3 bases at J, with 26 bases between the two ends.

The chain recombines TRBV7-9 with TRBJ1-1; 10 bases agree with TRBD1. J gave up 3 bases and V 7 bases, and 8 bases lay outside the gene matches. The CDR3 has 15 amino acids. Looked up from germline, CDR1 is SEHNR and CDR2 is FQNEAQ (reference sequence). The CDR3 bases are TGTGCCAGCAAACGACAGGGGGCTTATGACACTGAAGCTTTCTTT. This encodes CASKRQGAYDTEAFF.

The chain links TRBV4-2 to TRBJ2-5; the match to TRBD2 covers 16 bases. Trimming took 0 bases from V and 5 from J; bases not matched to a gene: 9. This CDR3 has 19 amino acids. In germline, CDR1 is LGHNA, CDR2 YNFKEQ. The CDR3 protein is CASSQDGGLAGGRGETQYF. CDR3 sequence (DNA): TGTGCCAGCAGCCAAGATGGGGGACTAGCGGGAGGGCGAGGGGAGACCCAGTACTTC.

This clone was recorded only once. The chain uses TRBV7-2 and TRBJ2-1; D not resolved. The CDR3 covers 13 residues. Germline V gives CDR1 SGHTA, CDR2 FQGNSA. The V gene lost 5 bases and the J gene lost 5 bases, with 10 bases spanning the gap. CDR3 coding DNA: TGTGCCAGCAGCCCCGTCCGGGACAATGAGCAGTTCTTC. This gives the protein CASSPVRDNEQFF.

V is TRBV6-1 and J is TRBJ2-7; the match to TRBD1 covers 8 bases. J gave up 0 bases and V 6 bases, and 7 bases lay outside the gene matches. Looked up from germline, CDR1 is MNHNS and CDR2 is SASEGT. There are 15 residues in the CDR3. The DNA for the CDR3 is TGTGCCAGCAGGGGATTCAGGGGGCCCTCCTACGAGCAGTACTTC. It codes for CASRGFRGPSYEQYF.

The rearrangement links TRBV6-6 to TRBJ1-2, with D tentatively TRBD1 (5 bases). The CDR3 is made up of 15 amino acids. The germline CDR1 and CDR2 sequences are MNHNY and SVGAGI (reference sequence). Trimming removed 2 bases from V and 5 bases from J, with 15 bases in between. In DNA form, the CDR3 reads TGTGCCAGCAGTTACGTCGGGCAGGGAAGATATGGCTACACCTTC. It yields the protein CASSYVGQGRYGYTF.

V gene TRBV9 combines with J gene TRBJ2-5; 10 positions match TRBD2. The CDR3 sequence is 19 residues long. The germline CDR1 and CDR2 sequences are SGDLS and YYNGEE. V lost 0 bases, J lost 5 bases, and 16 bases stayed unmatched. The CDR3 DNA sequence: TGTGCCAGCAGCGTAGGGGCCCAAAAGAGCGGGGGGGCCGGTGAGACCCAGTACTTC. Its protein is CASSVGAQKSGGAGETQYF. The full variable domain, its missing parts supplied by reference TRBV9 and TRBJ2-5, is DSGVTQTPKHLITATGQRVTLRCSPRSGDLSVYWYQQSLDQGLQFLIQYYNGEERAKGNILERFSAQQFPDLHSELNLSSLELGDSALYFCASSVGAQKSGGAGETQYFGPGTRLLVL.

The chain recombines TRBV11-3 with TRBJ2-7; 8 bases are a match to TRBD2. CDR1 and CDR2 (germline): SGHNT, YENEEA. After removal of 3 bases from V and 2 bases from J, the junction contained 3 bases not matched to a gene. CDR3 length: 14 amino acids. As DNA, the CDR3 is TGTGCCAGCAGCTTGCGGGGGGCCGCCTACGAGCAGTACTTC. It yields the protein CASSLRGAAYEQYF.

The CDR3 coding sequence is TGTGCCAGCAGCTTATGGGCAGGGTCCTACGAGCAGTACTTC. It specifies CASSLWAGSYEQYF. The rearrangement links TRBV5-4 to TRBJ2-7; a weak D match, TRBD1 (5 bases). V shed 2 bases and J shed 1 base, with 10 bases lying between them. There are 14 residues in the CDR3. CDR1 and CDR2 (germline): SGHNT, YYREEE (reference sequence).

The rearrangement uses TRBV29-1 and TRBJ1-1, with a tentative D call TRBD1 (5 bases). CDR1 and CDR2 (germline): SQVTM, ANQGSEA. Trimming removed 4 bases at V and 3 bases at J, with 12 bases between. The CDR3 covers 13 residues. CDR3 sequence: CSVGGGIYTEAFF. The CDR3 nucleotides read TGCAGCGTTGGTGGGGGTATTTACACTGAAGCTTTCTTT.